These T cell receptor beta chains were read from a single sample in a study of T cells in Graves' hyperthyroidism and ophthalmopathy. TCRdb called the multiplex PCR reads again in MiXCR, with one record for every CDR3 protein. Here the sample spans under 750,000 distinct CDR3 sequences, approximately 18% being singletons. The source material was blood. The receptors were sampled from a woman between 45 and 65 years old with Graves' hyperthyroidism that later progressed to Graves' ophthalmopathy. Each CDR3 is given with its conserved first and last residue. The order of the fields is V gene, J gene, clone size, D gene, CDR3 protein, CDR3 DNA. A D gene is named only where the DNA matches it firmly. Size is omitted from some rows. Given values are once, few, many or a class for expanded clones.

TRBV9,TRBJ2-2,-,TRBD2,CASSVESGLAATGELFF,TGTGCCAGCAGCGTAGAATCGGGACTAGCGGCCACCGGGGAGCTGTTTTTT
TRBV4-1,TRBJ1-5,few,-,CASSLQTGNSNQPQHF,TGCGCCAGCAGCCTACAGACTGGGAATAGCAATCAGCCCCAGCATTTT
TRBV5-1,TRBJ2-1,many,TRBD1,CASSSGTGPYNEQFF,TGCGCCAGCAGCTCCGGGACAGGCCCCTACAATGAGCAGTTCTTC
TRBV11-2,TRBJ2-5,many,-,CASRPWTDKETQYF,TGTGCCAGCAGACCGTGGACAGACAAAGAGACCCAGTACTTC
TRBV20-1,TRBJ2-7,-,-,CSASDAPPYGQYF,TGCAGTGCTTCCGACGCGCCTCCCTACGGGCAGTACTTC
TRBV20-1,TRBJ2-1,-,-,CSAGDSQSSYNEQFF,TGCAGTGCTGGCGACTCACAGAGCTCCTACAATGAGCAGTTCTTC
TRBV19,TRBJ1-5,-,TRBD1,CASSIQAGGGNQPQDF,TGTGCCAGTAGTATACAGGCAGGGGGCGGAAATCAGCCCCAGGATTTT
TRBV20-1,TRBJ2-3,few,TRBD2,CSARDLMTSGGTTDTQYF,TGCAGTGCTAGAGATCTGATGACTAGCGGGGGTACCACAGATACGCAGTATTTT
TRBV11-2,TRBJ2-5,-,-,CASSYRMQETQYF,TGTGCCAGCAGCTACAGAATGCAAGAGACCCAGTACTTC
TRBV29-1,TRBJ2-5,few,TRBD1,CSAGTVQETQYF,TGCAGCGCCGGGACAGTCCAAGAGACCCAGTACTTC
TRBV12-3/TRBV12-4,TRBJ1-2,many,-,CASSFSTSGYTF,TGTGCCAGCAGTTTTTCGACAAGCGGCTACACCTTC
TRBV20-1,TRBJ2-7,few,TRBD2,CSARGRGTSSYEQYF,TGCAGTGCTAGGGGGAGGGGTACGAGCTCCTACGAGCAGTACTTC
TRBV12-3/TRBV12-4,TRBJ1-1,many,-,CASTDRTEAFF,TGTGCCAGCACCGATAGGACTGAAGCTTTCTTT
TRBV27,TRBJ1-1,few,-,CASTPQSGGMAFF,TGTGCCAGCACCCCCCAGTCGGGGGGTATGGCTTTCTTT
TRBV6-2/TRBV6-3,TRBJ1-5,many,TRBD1,CASSYGTASEPQHF,TGTGCCAGCAGTTATGGGACAGCCTCAGAGCCCCAGCATTTT
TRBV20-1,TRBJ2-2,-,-,CSASQGTNTGELFF,TGCAGTGCTAGCCAGGGGACAAACACCGGGGAGCTGTTTTTT
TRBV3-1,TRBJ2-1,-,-,CASSQGRGRRANEQFF,TGTGCCAGCAGCCAGGGACGGGGGCGCAGGGCCAATGAGCAGTTCTTC
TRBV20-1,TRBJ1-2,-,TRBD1,CSAETGVGGYTF,TGCAGTGCTGAGACAGGGGTTGGAGGCTACACCTTC
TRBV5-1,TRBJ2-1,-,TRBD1,CASSLRTGTNEQFF,TGCGCCAGCAGCTTGAGGACAGGGACCAATGAGCAGTTCTTC
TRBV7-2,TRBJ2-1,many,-,CASSFRGYEQFF,TGTGCCAGCAGCTTCAGGGGTTACGAGCAGTTCTTC
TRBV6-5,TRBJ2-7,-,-,CASSHESGEQSF,TGTGCCAGCAGTCACGAATCAGGCGAGCAGTCCTTC
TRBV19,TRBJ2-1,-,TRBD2,CASSDSGALYNEQFF,TGTGCCAGTAGTGATAGCGGGGCTCTTTACAATGAGCAGTTCTTC
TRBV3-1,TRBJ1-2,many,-,CASSQVTEGPYGYTF,TGTGCCAGCAGCCAAGTAACGGAAGGGCCCTATGGCTACACCTTC
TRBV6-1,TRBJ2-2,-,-,CASSPGSTGNTGELFF,TGTGCCAGCAGTCCCGGATCCACGGGTAACACCGGGGAGCTGTTTTTT
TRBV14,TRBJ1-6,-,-,CASSQLPGGNSPLHF,TGTGCCAGCAGCCAATTGCCTGGGGGTAATTCACCCCTCCACTTT
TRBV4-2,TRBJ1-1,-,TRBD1,CASRNPDRGYTEAFF,TGTGCCAGCAGGAACCCGGACAGGGGCTACACTGAAGCTTTCTTT
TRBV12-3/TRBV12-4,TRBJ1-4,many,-,CASSLVTNEKLFF,TGTGCCAGCAGTTTGGTAACTAATGAAAAACTGTTTTTT
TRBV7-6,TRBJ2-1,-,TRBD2,CASSLGPLAGDNEQFF,TGTGCCAGCAGCTTAGGTCCCTTAGCGGGGGATAATGAGCAGTTCTTC
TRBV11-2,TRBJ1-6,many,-,CASSSGTPSSPLHF,TGTGCCAGCAGCAGCGGGACTCCTAGTTCACCCCTCCACTTT
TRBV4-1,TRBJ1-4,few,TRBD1,CASSQLDRGHEKLFF,TGCGCCAGCAGCCAACTGGACAGGGGCCATGAAAAACTGTTTTTT
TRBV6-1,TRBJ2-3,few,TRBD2,CASSATFSGGTDTQYF,TGTGCCAGCAGTGCCACGTTCAGCGGGGGCACAGATACGCAGTATTTT
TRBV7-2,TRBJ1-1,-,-,CASSTTVLEAFF,TGTGCCAGTTCAACGACAGTTTTGGAAGCTTTCTTT
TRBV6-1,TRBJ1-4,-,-,CASRRGRAEKLFF,TGTGCCAGCAGACGTGGACGGGCTGAAAAACTGTTTTTT
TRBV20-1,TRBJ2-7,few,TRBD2,CSAGTSGVRSSYEQYF,TGCAGTGCCGGGACTAGCGGGGTTAGGAGCTCCTACGAGCAGTACTTC
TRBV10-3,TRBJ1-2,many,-,CAISEALDSTANYGYTF,TGTGCCATCAGTGAGGCCCTAGACAGTACCGCTAACTATGGCTACACCTTC
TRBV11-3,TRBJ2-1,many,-,CASSLGGSDYNEQFF,TGTGCCAGCAGCTTAGGAGGTAGCGACTACAATGAGCAGTTCTTC
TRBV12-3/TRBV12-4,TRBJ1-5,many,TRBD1,CASSDRAQGNQPQHF,TGTGCCAGCAGTGACAGGGCACAGGGTAATCAGCCCCAGCATTTT
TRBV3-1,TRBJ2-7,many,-,CASSQEEGRHEQYF,TGTGCCAGCAGCCAAGAGGAGGGGAGGCACGAGCAGTACTTC
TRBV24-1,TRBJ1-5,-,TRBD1,CATGDFARQGVEQPQHF,TGTGCCACCGGTGATTTCGCAAGACAGGGGGTAGAACAGCCCCAGCATTTT
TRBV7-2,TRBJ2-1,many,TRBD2,CASSRVSRGANNEQFF,TGTGCCAGCAGCCGGGTATCGCGGGGGGCAAACAATGAGCAGTTCTTC
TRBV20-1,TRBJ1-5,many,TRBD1,CSALDRPGNQPQHF,TGCAGTGCCCTGGACAGGCCGGGGAATCAGCCCCAGCATTTT
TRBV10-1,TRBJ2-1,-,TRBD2,CASSESQRGGTYNEQFF,TGCGCCAGCAGTGAGTCTCAGCGGGGGGGCACCTACAATGAGCAGTTCTTC
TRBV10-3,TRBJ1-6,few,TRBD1,CAISSGTGESPLHF,TGTGCCATCAGTTCCGGGACAGGGGAATCACCCCTCCACTTT
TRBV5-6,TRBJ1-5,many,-,CASSLINQPQHF,TGTGCCAGCAGCCTGATCAATCAGCCCCAGCATTTT
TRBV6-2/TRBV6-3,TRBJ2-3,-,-,CASSYLQGGTDTQYF,TGTGCCAGCAGTTACCTTCAGGGGGGGACAGATACGCAGTATTTT
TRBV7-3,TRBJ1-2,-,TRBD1,CASSSYGQGGEGYTF,TGTGCCAGCAGCTCATACGGACAGGGCGGAGAAGGCTACACCTTC
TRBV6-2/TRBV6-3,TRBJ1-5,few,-,CAGSDGGYQPQHF,TGTGCCGGCAGTGACGGCGGGTATCAGCCCCAGCATTTT